This passage covers 10 T cell receptor beta chains from one sample sequenced in a study of blood T cells in healthy people across ages. The use of a sample-barcoded 5' primer and a J-beta primer mix characterized a second PCR of about 7 to 12 cycles. TCRdb analysed the 5' RACE reads with MiXCR anew, one entry per CDR3 protein. This sample has hundreds of thousands of distinct CDR3 sequences, with 25% to 30% found just once. Sequencing used blood. The receptors shown here come from a woman of 80 years or more in good health.

This clonotype was seen repeatedly, ten times or more. The chain joins TRBV7-9 to TRBJ2-1; D gene unclear. Germline V gives CDR1 SEHNR, CDR2 FQNEAQ (reference sequence). The CDR3 is 15 amino acids. The V gene lost 4 bases and the J gene lost 0 bases, with 10 bases spanning the gap. The CDR3 region has the DNA TGTGCCAGCAGCTCAGTTGATGGCTCCTACAATGAGCAGTTCTTC. It yields the protein CASSSVDGSYNEQFF.

This clonotype was observed many times. Its ends do not fully match the called genes, so a read error is possible. CDR3 region: CASSLMRAEDTQYF. The CDR3 DNA sequence: TGTGCCAGCAGCTTAATGAGGGCCGAAGATACCCAGTACTTC. The chain couples TRBV7-2 to TRBJ2-5, with D possibly TRBD2 on 5 matching bases. The CDR3 is 14 residues long. The V gene's germline CDR1 is SGHTA and CDR2 FQGNSA.

This clonotype appeared a few times. The chain links TRBV30 to TRBJ1-5; D is uncertain. The CDR3 length is 14 residues. The V gene's germline CDR1 is GTSNPN and CDR2 SVGIG (reference sequence). V gave up 0 bases and J gave up 3 bases, with 9 bases separating them. The CDR3 DNA reads TGTGCCTGGAGTGTCCTACCTGACAATCAGCCCCAGCATTTT. Translated: CAWSVLPDNQPQHF.

On this clonotype itself: Since a much larger clone is just one base distant, this may be a read error. The chain recombines TRBV6-5 with TRBJ2-5, with 13 bases identical to TRBD2. The V gene end was trimmed by 6 bases and the J gene end by 11 bases; junction bases not matched to a gene: 12. The CDR3 is made up of 15 amino acids. From germline, CDR1 is MNHEY and CDR2 SVGAGI. The CDR3 DNA reads TGTGCCAGCAGCGAGGGACTAGCGGGACCCGATGAGCAGTACTTC. Translated, it gives CASSEGLAGPDEQYF.

In this sample, this clonotype turned up many times. V is TRBV20-1 and J is TRBJ2-3; D may be TRBD2 (6 bases). Trimming cost V 0 bases and J 5 bases, with 12 bases left between them. Germline assignment: CDR1 DFQATT and CDR2 SNEGSKA (reference sequence). The CDR3 extends over 14 amino acids. The CDR3, as DNA: TGCAGTGCTAGAGATGTTAGGAGGGTAGATACGCAGTATTTT. Translation gives CSARDVRRVDTQYF.

Notes on this clonotype: This may be a read error, as it is one base from a much larger clone. This chain connects TRBV6-1 to TRBJ2-4; D is undetermined. The DNA end favors TRBJ2-5, so the J call may be wrong. The CDR3 extends over 13 amino acids. In germline, CDR1 is MNHNS, CDR2 SASEGT. The CDR3 spells CASRVGSGKTQYF. Here the CDR3 DNA reads TGTGCCAGCAGGGTAGGGTCGGGCAAGACCCAGTACTTC.

The CDR3 is CSARGPGNGGGKYEQYF. The CDR3, as DNA: TGCAGTGCTAGAGGCCCGGGTAATGGCGGGGGGAAATACGAGCAGTACTTC. The V gene is TRBV20-1, the J gene TRBJ2-7; 8 bases fit TRBD2. The CDR3 spans 17 residues. Germline loops: CDR1 DFQATT, CDR2 SNEGSKA (reference sequence). Unmatched junction bases numbered 15, after V lost 1 base and J lost 4 bases.

This chain joins TRBV20-1 and TRBJ1-2; 7 bases line up with TRBD1. The CDR3 consists of 14 residues. J lost 5 bases, V lost 6 bases, and 12 bases had no gene match. Germline CDR1 DFQATT, CDR2 SNEGSKA (reference sequence). CDR3 sequence (DNA): TGCAGTGCCGACAGGGAAATGGGCCTTTATGGCTACACCTTC. Its protein is CSADREMGLYGYTF.

This clonotype was seen only a few times. A read error may be the cause here, since a much bigger clone is one base away. This chain uses TRBV20-1 with TRBJ2-5, with TRBD2 matching 8 bases. CDR1 and CDR2 (germline): DFQATT, SNEGSKA (reference sequence). V shed 1 base, J shed 11 bases, and the junction held 15 bases outside the gene matches. The CDR3 has 15 residues. The CDR3 loop is CSARAPGLGNNEQYF. In DNA, the CDR3 is TGCAGTGCTAGAGCACCGGGACTAGGTAACAATGAGCAGTACTTC.

This clonotype was seen repeatedly, ten times or more. CDR3 in amino acids: CASSLGKENTQYF. The CDR3 DNA is TGTGCCAGCAGCTTAGGAAAAGAGAATACGCAGTATTTT. The chain couples TRBV11-2 to TRBJ2-3; D not resolved. V was cut by 1 base and J by 7 bases, with 9 bases left in between. This CDR3 contains 13 residues. Germline CDR1 is SGHAT and CDR2 is FQNNGV.